One sample yielded the 3 T cell receptor beta chains listed below, sequenced in a study of T-cell memory formation after mild COVID-19. TCRdb redid the calling of the 5' RACE reads with MiXCR, one entry per CDR3 protein. The table has approximately 28,000 distinct CDR3 sequences, 10% to 15% seen once. Material: PBMCs or a T cell subset sorted from them (not recorded which). Receptors were obtained from an adult woman who had mild COVID-19 (a few samples of this study predate the infection). Cell type and time point are not known.

This clonotype was seen at least ten times. The gene calls are TRBV12-5 and TRBJ2-5; TRBD2 matches 8 bases. The CDR3 consists of 17 residues. The J segment lost 4 bases and the V segment lost 4 bases, leaving 14 bases of the junction unmatched. The germline V gene encodes CDR1 LGHNT and CDR2 FRNRAP. In DNA form, the CDR3 reads TGTGCTAGTGGTTCCGGGGGGGGTGCGGGAGTTAGAGAGACCCAGTACTTC. Its protein product is CASGSGGGAGVRETQYF.

This clonotype showed up many times. CDR3 sequence (DNA): TGTGCCATCAGTGAGTCTTTGGGGAGCGGGAGTTTTGCAGATACGCAGTATTTT. Its translation is CAISESLGSGSFADTQYF. This rearrangement joins TRBV10-3 to TRBJ2-3, with 8 bases matching TRBD2. This CDR3 is built from 18 residues. The J segment lost 4 bases and the V segment lost 0 bases, leaving 12 bases of the junction unmatched. Germline values: CDR1 ENHRY, CDR2 SYGVKD.

This sequence joins TRBV7-2 and TRBJ2-2; D not certain. Germline V lookup: CDR1 SGHTA, CDR2 FQGNSA. The CDR3 covers 13 residues. V lost 1 base and J 6 bases, leaving 6 bases between the germline ends. The DNA for the CDR3 is TGTGCCAGCAGCTTAGGGTCGGCCGGGGAGCTGTTTTTT. Amino acids: CASSLGSAGELFF.